Detailed here is one T cell receptor (beta chain). Through a sample-barcoded 5' primer and a J-beta primer mix, a second PCR was run for roughly 7 to 12 cycles. TCRdb re-called the 5' RACE reads with MiXCR, one entry per CDR3 protein. Altogether over 1,300,000 distinct CDR3 sequences are present, roughly 59% being singletons, with the ten largest covering 6.7%. The sample originates from a study of blood T cells in healthy people across ages. This CDR3 has 12 residues. The germline CDR1 and CDR2 sequences are SQVTM and ANQGSEA. With 5 bases removed from V and 3 bases from J, the gap between germline ends came to 9 bases.

Sequenced sample: blood. The source of this sequence is a man younger than 30 in good health. The chain recombines TRBV29-1 with TRBJ2-3, with D perhaps TRBD1 (6 bases). The CDR3 spells CSVKDSTDTQYF. The CDR3 bases are TGCAGCGTTAAGGACAGTACAGATACGCAGTATTTT.